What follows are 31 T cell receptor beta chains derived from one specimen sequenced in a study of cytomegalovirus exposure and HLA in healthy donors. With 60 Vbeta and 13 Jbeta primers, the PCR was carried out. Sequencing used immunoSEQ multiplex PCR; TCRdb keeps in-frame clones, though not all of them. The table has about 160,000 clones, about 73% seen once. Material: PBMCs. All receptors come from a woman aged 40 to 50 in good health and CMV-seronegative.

CDR3 sequence (DNA): TGTGCCAGCTCCCTCAGACAGGGGGATGAGCAGTTCTTC. This sequence encodes CASSLRQGDEQFF. This chain connects TRBV18 to TRBJ2-1; 9 positions match TRBD1. The CDR3 runs 13 residues. The germline V gene has CDR1 KGHSH and CDR2 LQKENI. V trimming: 6 bases; J trimming: 8 bases; junction bases outside the gene matches: 5.

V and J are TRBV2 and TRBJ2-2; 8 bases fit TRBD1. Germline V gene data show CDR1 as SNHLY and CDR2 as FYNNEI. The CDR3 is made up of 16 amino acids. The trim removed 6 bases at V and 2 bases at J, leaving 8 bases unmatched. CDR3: CASRPGQGRNTGELFF. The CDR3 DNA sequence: TGTGCCAGCAGACCCGGACAGGGCAGAAACACCGGGGAGCTGTTTTTT.

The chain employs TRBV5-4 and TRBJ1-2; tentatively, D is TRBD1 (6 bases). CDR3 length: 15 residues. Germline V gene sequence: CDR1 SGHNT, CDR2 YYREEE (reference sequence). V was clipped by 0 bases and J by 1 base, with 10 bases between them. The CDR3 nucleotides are TGTGCCAGCAGCTTGGATGACAGGAGTAACTATGGCTACACCTTC. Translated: CASSLDDRSNYGYTF.

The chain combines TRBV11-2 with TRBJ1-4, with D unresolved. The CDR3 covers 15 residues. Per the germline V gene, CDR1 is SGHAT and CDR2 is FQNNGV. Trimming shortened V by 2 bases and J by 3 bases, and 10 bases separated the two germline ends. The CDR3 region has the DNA TGTGCCAGCAGCTTACAGATTGCGGCTAATGAAAAACTGTTTTTT. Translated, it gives CASSLQIAANEKLFF.

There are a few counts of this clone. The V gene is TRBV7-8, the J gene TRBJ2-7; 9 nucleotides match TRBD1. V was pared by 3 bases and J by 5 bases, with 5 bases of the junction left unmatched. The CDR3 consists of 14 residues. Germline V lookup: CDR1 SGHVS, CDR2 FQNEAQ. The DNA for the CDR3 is TGTGCCAGCAGCTTGGGACAGGGTATCCACGAGCAGTACTTC. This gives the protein CASSLGQGIHEQYF.

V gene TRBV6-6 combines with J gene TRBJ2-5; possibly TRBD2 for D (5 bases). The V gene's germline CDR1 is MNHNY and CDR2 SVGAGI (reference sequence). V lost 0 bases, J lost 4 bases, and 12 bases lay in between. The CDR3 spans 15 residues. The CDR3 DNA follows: TGTGCCAGCAGTTACTCGGAACTAGTAGTAGAGACCCAGTACTTC. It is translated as CASSYSELVVETQYF.

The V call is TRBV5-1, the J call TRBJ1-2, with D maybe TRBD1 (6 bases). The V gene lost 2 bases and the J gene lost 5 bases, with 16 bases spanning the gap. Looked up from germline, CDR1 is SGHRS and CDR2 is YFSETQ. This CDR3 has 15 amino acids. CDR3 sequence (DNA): TGCGCCAGCAGCTTACAATCTACAGGGAAATATGGCTACACCTTC. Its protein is CASSLQSTGKYGYTF.

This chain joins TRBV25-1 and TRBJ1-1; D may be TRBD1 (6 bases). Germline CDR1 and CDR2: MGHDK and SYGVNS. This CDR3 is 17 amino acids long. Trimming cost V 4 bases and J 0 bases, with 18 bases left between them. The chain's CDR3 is CASSARRSGVMNTEAFF. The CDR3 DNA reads TGTGCCAGCAGTGCACGAAGATCAGGGGTAATGAACACTGAAGCTTTCTTT.

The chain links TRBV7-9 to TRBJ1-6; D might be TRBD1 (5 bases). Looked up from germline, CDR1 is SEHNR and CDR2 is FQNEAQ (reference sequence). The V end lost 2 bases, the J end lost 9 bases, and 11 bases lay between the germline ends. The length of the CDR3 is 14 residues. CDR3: CASSLQGRTSPLHF. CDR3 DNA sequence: TGTGCCAGCAGCTTACAGGGCAGGACTTCACCCCTCCACTTT.

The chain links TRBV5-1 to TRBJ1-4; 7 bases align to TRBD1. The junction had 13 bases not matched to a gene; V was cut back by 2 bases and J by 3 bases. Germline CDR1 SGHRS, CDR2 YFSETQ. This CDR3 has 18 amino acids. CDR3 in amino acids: CASSFGVAGGIANEKLFF. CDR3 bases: TGCGCCAGCAGCTTCGGGGTGGCAGGGGGGATTGCTAATGAAAAACTGTTTTTT.

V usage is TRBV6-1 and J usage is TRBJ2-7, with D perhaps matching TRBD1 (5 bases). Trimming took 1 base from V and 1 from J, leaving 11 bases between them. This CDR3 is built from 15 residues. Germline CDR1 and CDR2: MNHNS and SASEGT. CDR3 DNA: TGTGCCAGCAGTGAAGGTTGGGGCAGATCCTACGAGCAGTACTTC. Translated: CASSEGWGRSYEQYF.

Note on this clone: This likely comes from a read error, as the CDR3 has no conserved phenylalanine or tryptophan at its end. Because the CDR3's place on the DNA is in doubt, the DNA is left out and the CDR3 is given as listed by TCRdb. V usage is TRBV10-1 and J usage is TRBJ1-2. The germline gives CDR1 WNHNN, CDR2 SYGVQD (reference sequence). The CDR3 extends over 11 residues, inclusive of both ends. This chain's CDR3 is CASSVLYGLPS.

The CDR3 loop reads CASRPADRQTNYGYTF. The CDR3 nucleotides are TGTGCCAGCAGACCAGCAGACAGGCAAACTAACTATGGCTACACCTTC. The V gene is TRBV6-6, the J gene TRBJ1-2, with a tentative D call TRBD1 (6 bases). CDR1 and CDR2 from the germline V gene are MNHNY and SVGAGI (reference sequence). This CDR3 comprises 16 residues. V shed 6 bases and J shed 0 bases, with 17 bases lying between them.

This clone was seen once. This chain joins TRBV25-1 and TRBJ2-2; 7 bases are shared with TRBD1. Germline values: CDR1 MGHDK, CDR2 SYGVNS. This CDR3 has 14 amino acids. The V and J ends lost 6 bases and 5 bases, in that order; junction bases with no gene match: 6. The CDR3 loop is CASSRDRLTGELFF. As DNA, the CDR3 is TGTGCCAGCAGCCGGGACAGACTAACCGGGGAGCTGTTTTTT.

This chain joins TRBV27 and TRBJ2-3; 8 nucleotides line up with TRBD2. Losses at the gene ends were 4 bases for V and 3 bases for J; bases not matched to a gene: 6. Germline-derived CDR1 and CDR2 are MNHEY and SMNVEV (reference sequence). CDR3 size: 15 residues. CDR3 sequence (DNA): TGTGCCAGCAGTTCCCTAGGACTAGCAACAGATACGCAGTATTTT. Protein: CASSSLGLATDTQYF.

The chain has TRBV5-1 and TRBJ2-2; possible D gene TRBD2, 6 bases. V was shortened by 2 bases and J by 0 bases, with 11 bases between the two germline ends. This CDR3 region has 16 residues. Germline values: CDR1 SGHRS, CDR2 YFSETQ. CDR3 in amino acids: CASSFLGGANTGELFF. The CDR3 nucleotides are TGCGCCAGCAGCTTTCTTGGCGGGGCGAACACCGGGGAGCTGTTTTTT.

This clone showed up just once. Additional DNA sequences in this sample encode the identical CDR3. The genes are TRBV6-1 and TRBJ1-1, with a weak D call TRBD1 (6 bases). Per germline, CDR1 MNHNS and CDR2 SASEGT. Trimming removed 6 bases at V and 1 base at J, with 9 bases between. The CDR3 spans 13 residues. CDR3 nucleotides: TGTGCCAGCAGACAGGGACCGAACACTGAAGCTTTCTTT. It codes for CASRQGPNTEAFF.

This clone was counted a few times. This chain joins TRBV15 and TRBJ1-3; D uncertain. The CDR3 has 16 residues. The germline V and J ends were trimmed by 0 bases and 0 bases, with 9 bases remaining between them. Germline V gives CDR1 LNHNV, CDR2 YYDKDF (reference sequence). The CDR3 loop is CATSRDNIRSGNTIYF. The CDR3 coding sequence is TGTGCCACCAGCAGAGATAATATTCGCTCTGGAAACACCATATATTTT.

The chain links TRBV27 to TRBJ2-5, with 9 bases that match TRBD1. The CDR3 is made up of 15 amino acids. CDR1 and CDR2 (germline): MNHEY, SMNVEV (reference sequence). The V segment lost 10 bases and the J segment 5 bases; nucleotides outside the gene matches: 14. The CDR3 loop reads CATLPWTGEGETQYF. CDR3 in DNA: TGTGCCACTCTACCCTGGACAGGGGAGGGGGAGACCCAGTACTTC.

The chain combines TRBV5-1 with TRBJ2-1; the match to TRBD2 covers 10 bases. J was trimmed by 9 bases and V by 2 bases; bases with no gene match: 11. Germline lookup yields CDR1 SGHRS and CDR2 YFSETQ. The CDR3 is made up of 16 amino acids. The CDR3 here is CASSLSGGASLREQFF. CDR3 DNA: TGCGCCAGCAGCTTAAGCGGGGGGGCTTCCCTCCGTGAGCAGTTCTTC.

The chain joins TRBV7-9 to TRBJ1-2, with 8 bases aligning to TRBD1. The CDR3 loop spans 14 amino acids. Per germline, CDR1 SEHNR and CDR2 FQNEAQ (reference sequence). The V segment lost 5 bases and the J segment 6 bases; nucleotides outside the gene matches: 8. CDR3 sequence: CASSIQGVKNGYTF. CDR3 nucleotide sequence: TGTGCCAGCAGCATACAGGGGGTGAAGAATGGCTACACCTTC.

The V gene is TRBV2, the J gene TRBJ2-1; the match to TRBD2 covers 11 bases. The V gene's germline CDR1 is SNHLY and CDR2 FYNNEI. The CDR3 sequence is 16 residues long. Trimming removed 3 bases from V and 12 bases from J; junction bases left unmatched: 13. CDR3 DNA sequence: TGTGCCAGCAGTGACACAACTAGCGGGGGAGCCGGACGGCAGTTCTTC. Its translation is CASSDTTSGGAGRQFF.

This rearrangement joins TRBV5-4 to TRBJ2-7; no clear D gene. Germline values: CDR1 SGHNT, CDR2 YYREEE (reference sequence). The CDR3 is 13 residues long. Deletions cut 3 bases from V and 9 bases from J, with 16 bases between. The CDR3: CASSSQRKRGQYF. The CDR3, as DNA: TGTGCCAGCAGCTCCCAGAGAAAGCGAGGGCAGTACTTC.

The CDR3 DNA reads as TGTGCCAGCAGCCAAGCCAGGGACAGTGGTGAGCAGTACTTC. Protein: CASSQARDSGEQYF. This sequence joins TRBV27 and TRBJ2-7; 7 positions agree with TRBD1. Germline V gene lookup returns CDR1 MNHEY and CDR2 SMNVEV (reference sequence). The ends lost 6 bases at V and 7 bases at J; junction bases unmatched: 12. The CDR3 totals 14 residues.

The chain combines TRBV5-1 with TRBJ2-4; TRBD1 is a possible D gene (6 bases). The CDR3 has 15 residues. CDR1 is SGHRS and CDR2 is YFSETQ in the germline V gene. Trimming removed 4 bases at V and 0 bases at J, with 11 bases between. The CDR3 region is CASSRGTIAKNIQYF. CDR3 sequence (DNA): TGCGCCAGCAGCAGGGGGACAATAGCCAAAAACATTCAGTACTTC.

The CDR3 protein is CASGPDTYPMNTEAFF. The CDR3 DNA is TGTGCTAGTGGCCCCGACACCTACCCTATGAACACTGAAGCTTTCTTT. The V call is TRBV12-5, the J call TRBJ1-1, with D unresolved. V dropped 6 bases and J dropped 0 bases, with 17 bases sitting between them. Germline lookup yields CDR1 LGHNT and CDR2 FRNRAP. This CDR3 contains 16 residues.

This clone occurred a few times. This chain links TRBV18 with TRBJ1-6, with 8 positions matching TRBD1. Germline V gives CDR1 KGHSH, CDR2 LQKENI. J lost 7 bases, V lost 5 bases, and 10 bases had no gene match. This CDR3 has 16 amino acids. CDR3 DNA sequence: TGTGCCAGCTCAATTGCCGCAGGGGGCAGGAATTCACCCCTCCACTTT. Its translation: CASSIAAGGRNSPLHF.

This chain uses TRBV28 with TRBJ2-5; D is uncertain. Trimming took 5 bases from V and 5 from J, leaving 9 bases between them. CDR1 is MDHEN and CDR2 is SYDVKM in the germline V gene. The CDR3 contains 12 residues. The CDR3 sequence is CASSLARETQYF. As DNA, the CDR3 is TGTGCCAGCAGTCTTGCCCGGGAGACCCAGTACTTC. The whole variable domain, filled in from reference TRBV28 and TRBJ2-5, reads DVKVTQSSRYLVKRTGEKVFLECVQDMDHENMFWYRQDPGLGLRLIYFSYDVKMKEKGDIPEGYSVSREKKERFSLILESASTNQTSMYLCASSLARETQYFGPGTRLLVL.

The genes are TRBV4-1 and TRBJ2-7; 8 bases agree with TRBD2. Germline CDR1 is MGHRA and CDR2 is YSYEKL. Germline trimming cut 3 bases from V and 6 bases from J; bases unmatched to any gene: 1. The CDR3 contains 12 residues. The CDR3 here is CASSHSGGEQYF. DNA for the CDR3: TGCGCCAGCAGCCACAGCGGGGGCGAGCAGTACTTC.

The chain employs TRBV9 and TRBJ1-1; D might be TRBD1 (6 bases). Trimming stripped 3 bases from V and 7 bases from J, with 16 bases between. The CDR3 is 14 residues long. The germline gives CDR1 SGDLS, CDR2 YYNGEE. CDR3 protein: CASSALGGRGEAFF. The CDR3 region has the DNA TGTGCCAGCAGCGCCCTAGGGGGACGGGGTGAAGCTTTCTTT.

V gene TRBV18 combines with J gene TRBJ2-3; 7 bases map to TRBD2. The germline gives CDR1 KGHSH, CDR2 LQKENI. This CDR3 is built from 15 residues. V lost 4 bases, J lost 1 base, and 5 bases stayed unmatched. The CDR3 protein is CASSRSGGGTDTQYF. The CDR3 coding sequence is TGTGCCAGCTCACGCTCGGGGGGTGGCACAGATACGCAGTATTTT.